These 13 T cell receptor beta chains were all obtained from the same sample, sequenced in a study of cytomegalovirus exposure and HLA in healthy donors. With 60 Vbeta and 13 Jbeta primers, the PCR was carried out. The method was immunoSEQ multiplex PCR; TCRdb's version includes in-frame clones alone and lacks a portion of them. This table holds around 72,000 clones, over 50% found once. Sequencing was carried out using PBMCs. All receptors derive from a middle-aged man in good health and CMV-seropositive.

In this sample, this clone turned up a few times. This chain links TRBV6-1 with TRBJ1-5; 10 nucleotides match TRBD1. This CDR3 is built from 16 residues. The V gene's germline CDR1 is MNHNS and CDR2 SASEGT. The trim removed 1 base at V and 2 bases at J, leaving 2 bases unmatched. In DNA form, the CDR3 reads TGTGCCAGCAGTGAAGAGGGGACAGGGGGCAATCAGCCCCAGCATTTT. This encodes CASSEEGTGGNQPQHF.

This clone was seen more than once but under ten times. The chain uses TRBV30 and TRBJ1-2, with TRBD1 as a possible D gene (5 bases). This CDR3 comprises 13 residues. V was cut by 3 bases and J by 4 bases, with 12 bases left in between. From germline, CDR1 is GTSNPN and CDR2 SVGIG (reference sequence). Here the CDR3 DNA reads TGTGCCTGGAGATCGACAGACCTCTATGGCTACACCTTC. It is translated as CAWRSTDLYGYTF. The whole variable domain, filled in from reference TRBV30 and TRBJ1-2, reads SQTIHQWPATLVQPVGSPLSLECTVEGTSNPNLYWYRQAAGRGLQLLFYSVGIGQISSEVPQNLSASRPQDRQFILSSKKLLLSDSGFYLCAWRSTDLYGYTFGSGTRLTVV.

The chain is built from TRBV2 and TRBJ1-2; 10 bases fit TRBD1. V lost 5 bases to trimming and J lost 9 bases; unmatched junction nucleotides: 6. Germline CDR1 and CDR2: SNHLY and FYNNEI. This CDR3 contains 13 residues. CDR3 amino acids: CASSPGQGMRYTF. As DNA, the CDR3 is TGTGCCAGCAGTCCGGGACAGGGGATGCGCTACACCTTC. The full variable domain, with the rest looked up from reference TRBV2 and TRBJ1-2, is EPEVTQTPSHQVTQMGQEVILRCVPISNHLYFYWYRQILGQKVEFLVSFYNNEISEKSEIFDDQFSVERPDGSNFTLKIRSTKLEDSAMYFCASSPGQGMRYTFGSGTRLTVV.

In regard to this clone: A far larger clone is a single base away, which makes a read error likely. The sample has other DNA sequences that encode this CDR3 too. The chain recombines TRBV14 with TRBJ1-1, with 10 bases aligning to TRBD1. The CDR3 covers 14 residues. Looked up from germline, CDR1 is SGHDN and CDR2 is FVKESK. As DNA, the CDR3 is TGTGCCAGCAGCCAGGACAGGGGGAACACTGAGGCTTTCTTT. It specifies CASSQDRGNTEAFF.

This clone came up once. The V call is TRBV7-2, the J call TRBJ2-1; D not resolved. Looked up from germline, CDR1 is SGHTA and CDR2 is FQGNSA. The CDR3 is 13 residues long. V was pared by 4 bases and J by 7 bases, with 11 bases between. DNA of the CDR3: TGTGCCAGCAGCTCAGCCCCGAGGAATGAGCAGTTCTTC. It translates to CASSSAPRNEQFF.

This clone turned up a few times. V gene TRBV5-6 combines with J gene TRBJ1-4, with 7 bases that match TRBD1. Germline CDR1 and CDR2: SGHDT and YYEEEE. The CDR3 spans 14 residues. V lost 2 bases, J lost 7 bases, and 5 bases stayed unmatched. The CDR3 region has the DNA TGTGCCAGCAGCTTCGCCGGGACAGCTGAAAAACTGTTTTTT. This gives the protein CASSFAGTAEKLFF.

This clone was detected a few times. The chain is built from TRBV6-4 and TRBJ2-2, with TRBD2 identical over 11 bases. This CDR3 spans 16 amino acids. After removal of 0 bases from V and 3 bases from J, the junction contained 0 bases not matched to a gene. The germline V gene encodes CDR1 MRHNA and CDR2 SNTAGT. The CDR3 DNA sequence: TGTGCCAGCAGTGACTCGACTAGCGGGGACACCGGGGAGCTGTTTTTT. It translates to CASSDSTSGDTGELFF.

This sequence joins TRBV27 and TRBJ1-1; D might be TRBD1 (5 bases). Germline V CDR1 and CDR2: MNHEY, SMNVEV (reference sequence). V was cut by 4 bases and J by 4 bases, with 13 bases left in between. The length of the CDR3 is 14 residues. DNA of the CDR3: TGTGCCAGCAGTTACGGAGGGGTCGCCACTGAAGCTTTCTTT. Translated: CASSYGGVATEAFF.

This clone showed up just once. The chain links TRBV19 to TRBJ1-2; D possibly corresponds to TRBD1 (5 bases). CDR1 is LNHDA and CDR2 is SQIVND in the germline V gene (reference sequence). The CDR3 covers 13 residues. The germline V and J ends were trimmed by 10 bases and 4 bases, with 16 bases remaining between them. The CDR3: CAIGTGDLYGYTF. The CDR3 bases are TGTGCCATCGGGACTGGAGACCTCTATGGCTACACCTTC.

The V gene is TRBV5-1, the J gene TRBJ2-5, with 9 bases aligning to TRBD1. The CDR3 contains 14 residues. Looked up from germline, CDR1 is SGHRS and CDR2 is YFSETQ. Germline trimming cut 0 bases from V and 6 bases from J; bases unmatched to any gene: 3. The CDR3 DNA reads TGCGCCAGCAGCTTGGTGGGACAGGGACAGACCCAGTACTTC. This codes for CASSLVGQGQTQYF. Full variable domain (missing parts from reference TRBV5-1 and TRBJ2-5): KAGVTQTPRYLIKTRGQQVTLSCSPISGHRSVSWYQQTPGQGLQFLFEYFSETQRNKGNFPGRFSGRQFSNSRSEMNVSTLELGDSALYLCASSLVGQGQTQYFGPGTRLLVL.

CDR3 nucleotide sequence: TGTGCCAGCAGTCTAACAGGTTTCTATGGCTACACCTTC. Translation gives CASSLTGFYGYTF. The chain recombines TRBV28 with TRBJ1-2; TRBD1 might be the D (5 bases). CDR3 length: 13 residues. Trimming pared 5 bases from V and 4 bases from J, leaving 11 bases between. Germline-derived CDR1 and CDR2 are MDHEN and SYDVKM.

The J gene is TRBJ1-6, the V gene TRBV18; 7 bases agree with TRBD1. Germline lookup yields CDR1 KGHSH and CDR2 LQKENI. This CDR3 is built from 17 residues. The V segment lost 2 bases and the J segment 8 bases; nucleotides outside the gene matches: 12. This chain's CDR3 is CASSPGVGAGGDSPLHF. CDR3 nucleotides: TGTGCCAGCTCACCAGGGGTCGGGGCAGGGGGAGATTCACCCCTCCACTTT.

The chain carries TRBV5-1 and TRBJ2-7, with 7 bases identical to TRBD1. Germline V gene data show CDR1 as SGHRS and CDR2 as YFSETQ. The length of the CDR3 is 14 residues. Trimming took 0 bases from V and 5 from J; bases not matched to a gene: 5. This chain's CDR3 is CASSLGTGFHEQYF. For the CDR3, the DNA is TGCGCCAGCAGCTTGGGGACAGGCTTCCACGAGCAGTACTTC.